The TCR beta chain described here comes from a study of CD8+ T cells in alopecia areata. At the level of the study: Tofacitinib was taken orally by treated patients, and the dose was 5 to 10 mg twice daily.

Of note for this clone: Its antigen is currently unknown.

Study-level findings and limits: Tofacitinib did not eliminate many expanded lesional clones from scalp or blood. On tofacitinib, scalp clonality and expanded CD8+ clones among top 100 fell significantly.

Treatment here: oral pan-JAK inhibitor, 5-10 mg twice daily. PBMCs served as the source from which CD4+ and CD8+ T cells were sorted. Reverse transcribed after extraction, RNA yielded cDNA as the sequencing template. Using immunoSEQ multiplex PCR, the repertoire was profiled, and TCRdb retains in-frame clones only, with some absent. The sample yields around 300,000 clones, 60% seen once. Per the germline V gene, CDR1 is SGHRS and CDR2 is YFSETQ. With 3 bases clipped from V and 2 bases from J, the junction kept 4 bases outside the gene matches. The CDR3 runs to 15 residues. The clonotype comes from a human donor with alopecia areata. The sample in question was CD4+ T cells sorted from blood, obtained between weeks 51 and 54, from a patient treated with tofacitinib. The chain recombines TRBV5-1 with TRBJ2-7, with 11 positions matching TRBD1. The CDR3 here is CASSSGQGVPYEQYF. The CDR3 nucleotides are TGCGCCAGCAGCTCGGGACAGGGGGTCCCCTACGAGCAGTACTTC.